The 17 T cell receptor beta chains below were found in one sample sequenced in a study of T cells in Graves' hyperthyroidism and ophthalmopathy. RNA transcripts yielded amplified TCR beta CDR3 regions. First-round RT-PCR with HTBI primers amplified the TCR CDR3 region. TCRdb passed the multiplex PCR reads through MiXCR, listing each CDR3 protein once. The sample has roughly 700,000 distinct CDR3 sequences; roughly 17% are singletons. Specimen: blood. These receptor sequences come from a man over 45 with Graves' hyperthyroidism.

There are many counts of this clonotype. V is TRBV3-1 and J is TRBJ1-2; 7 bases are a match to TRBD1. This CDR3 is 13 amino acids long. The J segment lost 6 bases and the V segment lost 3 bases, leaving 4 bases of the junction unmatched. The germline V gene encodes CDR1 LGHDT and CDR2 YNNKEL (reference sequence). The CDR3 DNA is TGTGCCAGCAGCCACCGACAGGGTGATGGCTACACCTTC. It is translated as CASSHRQGDGYTF.

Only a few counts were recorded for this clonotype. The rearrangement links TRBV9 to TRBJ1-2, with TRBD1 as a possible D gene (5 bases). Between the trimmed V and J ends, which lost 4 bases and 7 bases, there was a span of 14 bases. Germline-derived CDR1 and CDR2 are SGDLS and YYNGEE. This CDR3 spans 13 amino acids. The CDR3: CASSQGGNPGYTF. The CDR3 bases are TGTGCCAGCAGCCAGGGAGGGAATCCTGGCTACACCTTC. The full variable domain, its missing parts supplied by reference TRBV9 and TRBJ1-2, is DSGVTQTPKHLITATGQRVTLRCSPRSGDLSVYWYQQSLDQGLQFLIQYYNGEERAKGNILERFSAQQFPDLHSELNLSSLELGDSALYFCASSQGGNPGYTFGSGTRLTVV.

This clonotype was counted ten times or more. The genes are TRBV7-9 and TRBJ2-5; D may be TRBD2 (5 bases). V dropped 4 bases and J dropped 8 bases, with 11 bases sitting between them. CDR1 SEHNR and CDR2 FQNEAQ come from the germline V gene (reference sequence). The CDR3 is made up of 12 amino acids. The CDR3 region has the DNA TGTGCCAGCAGCTCCGAGGGTAGAACCCAGTACTTC. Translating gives CASSSEGRTQYF.

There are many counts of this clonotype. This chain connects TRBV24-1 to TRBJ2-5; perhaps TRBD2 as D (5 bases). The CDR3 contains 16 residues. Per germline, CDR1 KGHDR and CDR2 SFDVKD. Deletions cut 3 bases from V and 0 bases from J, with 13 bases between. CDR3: CATSDPGSEDQETQYF. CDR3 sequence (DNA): TGTGCCACCAGTGATCCGGGATCCGAGGACCAAGAGACCCAGTACTTC.

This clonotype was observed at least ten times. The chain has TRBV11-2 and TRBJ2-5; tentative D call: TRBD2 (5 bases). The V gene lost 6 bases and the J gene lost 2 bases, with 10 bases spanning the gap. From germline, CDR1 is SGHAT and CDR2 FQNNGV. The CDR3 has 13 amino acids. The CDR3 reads CASSFSEQETQYF. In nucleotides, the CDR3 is TGTGCCAGCAGTTTTAGCGAGCAAGAGACCCAGTACTTC.

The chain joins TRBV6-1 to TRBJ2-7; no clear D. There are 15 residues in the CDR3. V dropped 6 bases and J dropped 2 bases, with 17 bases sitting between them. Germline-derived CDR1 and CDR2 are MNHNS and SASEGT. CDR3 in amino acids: CASSALSQNPYEQYF. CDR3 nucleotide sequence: TGTGCCAGCAGCGCTCTAAGCCAGAATCCCTACGAGCAGTACTTC.

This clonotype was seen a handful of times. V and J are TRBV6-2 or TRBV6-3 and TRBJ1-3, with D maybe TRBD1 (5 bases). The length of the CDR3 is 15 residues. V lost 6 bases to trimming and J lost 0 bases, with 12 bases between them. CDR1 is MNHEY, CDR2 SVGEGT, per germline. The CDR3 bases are TGTGCCAGCAGCCCCCTAGGGGTCTCTGGAAACACCATATATTTT. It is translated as CASSPLGVSGNTIYF.

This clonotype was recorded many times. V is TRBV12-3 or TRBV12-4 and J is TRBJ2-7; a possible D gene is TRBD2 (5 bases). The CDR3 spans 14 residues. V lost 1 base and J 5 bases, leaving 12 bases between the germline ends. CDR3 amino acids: CASSLGRQSDEQYF. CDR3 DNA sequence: TGTGCCAGCAGTTTAGGGAGGCAGTCTGACGAGCAGTACTTC.

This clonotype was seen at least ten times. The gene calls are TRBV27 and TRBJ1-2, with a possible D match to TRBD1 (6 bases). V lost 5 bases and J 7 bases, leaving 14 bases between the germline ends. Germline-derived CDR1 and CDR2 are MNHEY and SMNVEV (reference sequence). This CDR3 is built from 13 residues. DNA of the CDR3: TGTGCCAGCAGTCCCGGGGGGGGCGTTGGCTACACCTTC. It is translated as CASSPGGGVGYTF.

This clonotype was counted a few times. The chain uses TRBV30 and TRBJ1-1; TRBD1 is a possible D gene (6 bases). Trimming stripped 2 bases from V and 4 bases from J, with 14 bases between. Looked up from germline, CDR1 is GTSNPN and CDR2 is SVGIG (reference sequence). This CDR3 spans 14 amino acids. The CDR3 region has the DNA TGTGCCTGGAGTATAGGGGGGCGAGGCACTGAAGCTTTCTTT. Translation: CAWSIGGRGTEAFF. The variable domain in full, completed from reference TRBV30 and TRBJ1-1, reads SQTIHQWPATLVQPVGSPLSLECTVEGTSNPNLYWYRQAAGRGLQLLFYSVGIGQISSEVPQNLSASRPQDRQFILSSKKLLLSDSGFYLCAWSIGGRGTEAFFGQGTRLTVV.

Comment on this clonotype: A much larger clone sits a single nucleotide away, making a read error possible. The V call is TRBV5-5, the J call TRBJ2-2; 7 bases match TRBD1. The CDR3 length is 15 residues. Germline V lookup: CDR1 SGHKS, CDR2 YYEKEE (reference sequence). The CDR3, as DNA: TGTGCCGGCAGAAAGGACAGGCTAGGATCCGGGGAGCTGTTTTTT. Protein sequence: CAGRKDRLGSGELFF.

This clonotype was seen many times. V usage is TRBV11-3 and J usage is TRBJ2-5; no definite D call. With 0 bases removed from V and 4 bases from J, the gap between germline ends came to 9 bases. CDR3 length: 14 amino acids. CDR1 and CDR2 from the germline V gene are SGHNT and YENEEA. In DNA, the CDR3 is TGTGCCAGCAGCTTAGACGGGCATCCAGAGACCCAGTACTTC. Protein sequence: CASSLDGHPETQYF.

CDR3 nucleotide sequence: TGTGCCAGCAGCTTTGAAGCGGGAGGGGGCGAGCAGTACTTC. It yields the protein CASSFEAGGGEQYF. The chain joins TRBV11-2 to TRBJ2-7, with TRBD2 matching over 10 bases. J was trimmed by 6 bases and V by 3 bases; bases with no gene match: 5. The CDR3 is made up of 14 amino acids. Germline-derived CDR1 and CDR2 are SGHAT and FQNNGV.

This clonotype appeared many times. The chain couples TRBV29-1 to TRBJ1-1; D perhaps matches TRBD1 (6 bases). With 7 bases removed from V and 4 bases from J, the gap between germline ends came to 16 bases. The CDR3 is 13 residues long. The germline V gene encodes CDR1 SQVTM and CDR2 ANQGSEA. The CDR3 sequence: CSAGEGEITEAFF. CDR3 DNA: TGCAGCGCCGGAGAGGGGGAGATCACTGAAGCTTTCTTT.

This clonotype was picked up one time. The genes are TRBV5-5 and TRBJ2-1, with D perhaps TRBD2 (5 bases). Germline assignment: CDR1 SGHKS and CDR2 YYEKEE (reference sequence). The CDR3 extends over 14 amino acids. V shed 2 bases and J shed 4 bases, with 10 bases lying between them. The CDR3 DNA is TGTGCCAGCAGCTTCCTCACGGGGTACAATGAGCAGTTCTTC. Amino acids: CASSFLTGYNEQFF.

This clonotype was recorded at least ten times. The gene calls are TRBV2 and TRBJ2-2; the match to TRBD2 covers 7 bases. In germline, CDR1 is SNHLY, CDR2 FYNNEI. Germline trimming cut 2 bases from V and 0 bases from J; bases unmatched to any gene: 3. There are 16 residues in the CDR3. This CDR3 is CASSEPGLPNTGELFF. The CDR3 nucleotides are TGTGCCAGCAGTGAACCGGGACTACCGAACACCGGGGAGCTGTTTTTT.

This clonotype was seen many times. This CDR3 is CASSLMAGGETQYF. The CDR3, as DNA: TGTGCCAGCAGCTTAATGGCGGGTGGCGAGACCCAGTACTTC. J is TRBJ2-5 and V is TRBV7-2; tentatively, D is TRBD2 (5 bases). The V end was cut by 2 bases, the J end by 5 bases, with 12 bases between. The V gene's germline CDR1 is SGHTA and CDR2 FQGNSA. There are 14 residues in the CDR3. Supplemented by reference TRBV7-2 and TRBJ2-5, the full variable domain reads GAGVSQSPSNKVTEKGKDVELRCDPISGHTALYWYRQSLGQGLEFLIYFQGNSAPDKSGLPSDRFSAERTGGSVSTLTIQRTQQEDSAVYLCASSLMAGGETQYFGPGTRLLVL.